This entry features one T cell receptor (beta chain) sequence. Its antigen is unknown. This entry comes from a study of blood T cells in healthy people across ages. Study-level results: Bulk PBMC profiling left naive and antigen-experienced comparisons inconclusive.

It was with a sample-barcoded 5' primer and a J-beta primer mix that a second PCR of about 6 to 11 cycles was run. MiXCR, applied by TCRdb to the 5' RACE reads, yields one record per CDR3 protein. The sample has some 900,000 distinct CDR3 sequences, around 46% seen once. Looked up from germline, CDR1 is GTSNPN and CDR2 is SVGIG (reference sequence). Trimming removed 2 bases from V and 3 bases from J; junction bases left unmatched: 8. This CDR3 spans 15 amino acids. The clonotype was recovered from a man younger than 45 in good health. The sample consisted of blood. J is TRBJ2-7 and V is TRBV30; the match to TRBD1 covers 9 bases. In nucleotides, the CDR3 is TGTGCCTGGAGTTTCCAGGACAGGGGAGGCTACGAGCAGTACTTC. Translated, it gives CAWSFQDRGGYEQYF.